Shown below are 14 T cell receptor beta chains from a single sample sequenced in a study of cytomegalovirus exposure and HLA in healthy donors. 60 Vbeta and 13 Jbeta primers were used in PCR. Profiling relied on immunoSEQ multiplex PCR, and the TCRdb table lists in-frame clones only, not all of them. Seen here are 150,000 to 200,000 clones, 75% to 85% observed once, and the top ten hold roughly 2.5%. The sequenced material came from PBMCs. These receptors were obtained from a woman aged 25 to 45 in good health and CMV-seropositive.

This rearrangement joins TRBV30 to TRBJ2-2; 9 nucleotides agree with TRBD1. The germline V gene has CDR1 GTSNPN and CDR2 SVGIG (reference sequence). This CDR3 contains 14 residues. J lost 1 base, V lost 5 bases, and 2 bases had no gene match. The CDR3 is CAWDRGGNTGELFF. The CDR3 bases are TGTGCCTGGGACAGGGGGGGGAACACCGGGGAGCTGTTTTTT.

The chain is built from TRBV9 and TRBJ2-7; TRBD2 might be the D (6 bases). The germline V and J ends were trimmed by 5 bases and 0 bases, with 12 bases remaining between them. Germline V gene data show CDR1 as SGDLS and CDR2 as YYNGEE. There are 14 residues in the CDR3. CDR3 loop: CASRRGLSSYEQYF. In DNA form, the CDR3 reads TGTGCCAGCAGGCGGGGTTTGAGCTCCTACGAGCAGTACTTC.

The chain is built from TRBV5-4 and TRBJ1-2, with TRBD1 matching over 8 bases. This CDR3 is 13 amino acids long. The J segment lost 8 bases and the V segment lost 4 bases, leaving 7 bases of the junction unmatched. Germline V lookup: CDR1 SGHNT, CDR2 YYREEE (reference sequence). The CDR3 sequence: CASSVPGGRGYTF. The CDR3 nucleotides read TGTGCCAGCAGCGTTCCAGGGGGCCGGGGCTACACCTTC.

The V gene is TRBV4-3, the J gene TRBJ1-2; TRBD1 agrees at 9 bases. V gave up 0 bases and J gave up 8 bases; unmatched junction bases: 4. Germline values: CDR1 LGHNA, CDR2 YSLEER. The CDR3 loop spans 14 amino acids. CDR3 DNA: TGCGCCAGCAGCCAAGAACAGGGGGCTTACGGCTACACCTTC. Translation: CASSQEQGAYGYTF.

V gene TRBV9 combines with J gene TRBJ2-5, with D maybe TRBD1 (5 bases). V was shortened by 0 bases and J by 1 base, with 7 bases between the two germline ends. This CDR3 is built from 14 residues. The germline V gene encodes CDR1 SGDLS and CDR2 YYNGEE. The CDR3 nucleotides are TGTGCCAGCAGCGTAGGGGGCTTCCAAGAGACCCAGTACTTC. Encoded protein: CASSVGGFQETQYF. Full variable domain (rest looked up from reference TRBV9 and TRBJ2-5): DSGVTQTPKHLITATGQRVTLRCSPRSGDLSVYWYQQSLDQGLQFLIQYYNGEERAKGNILERFSAQQFPDLHSELNLSSLELGDSALYFCASSVGGFQETQYFGPGTRLLVL.

The chain joins TRBV12-5 to TRBJ2-2; TRBD2 aligns across 8 bases. This CDR3 has 15 residues. The J segment lost 0 bases and the V segment lost 5 bases, leaving 2 bases of the junction unmatched. Germline CDR1 is LGHNT and CDR2 is FRNRAP. Written as DNA, the CDR3 is TGTGCTAGTGGTAGCGGGGGTGCGAACACCGGGGAGCTGTTTTTT. It encodes CASGSGGANTGELFF.

This chain links TRBV4-1 with TRBJ1-2; D might be TRBD1 (6 bases). Germline-derived CDR1 and CDR2 are MGHRA and YSYEKL. Trimming cost V 0 bases and J 4 bases, with 15 bases left between them. This CDR3 contains 16 residues. The CDR3 nucleotides read TGCGCCAGCAGCCAAGAATGGGGCAGGGGCGGCTATGGCTACACCTTC. As protein: CASSQEWGRGGYGYTF.

The genes are TRBV6-5 and TRBJ1-2; 7 bases are a match to TRBD1. Unmatched junction bases numbered 8, after V lost 2 bases and J lost 8 bases. Germline CDR1 and CDR2: MNHEY and SVGAGI. CDR3 size: 14 residues. Here the CDR3 DNA reads TGTGCCAGCAGTTACCCGGGGGACAGAACGGGCTACACCTTC. This gives the protein CASSYPGDRTGYTF.

This chain uses TRBV2 with TRBJ1-2; 9 bases are a match to TRBD1. Per the germline V gene, CDR1 is SNHLY and CDR2 is FYNNEI. The CDR3 consists of 15 residues. J lost 6 bases, V lost 3 bases, and 8 bases had no gene match. The CDR3 protein is CASSDGTGSWNGYTF. The CDR3 DNA is TGTGCCAGCAGTGACGGGACAGGGTCCTGGAATGGCTACACCTTC.

Details on this clone: One end of the junction is discordant with germline, which a read error may explain. The rearrangement uses TRBV9 and TRBJ2-5, with 9 bases identical to TRBD2. CDR1 and CDR2 from the germline V gene are SGDLS and YYNGEE. The CDR3 loop spans 16 amino acids. The CDR3 sequence: CASSPSPGTSTETQYF. The CDR3 coding sequence is TGTGCCAGCAGCCCCTCCCCGGGGACTAGCACTGAGACTCAGTACTTC.

V gene TRBV2 combines with J gene TRBJ1-5, with D hard to call. CDR3 size: 15 residues. Germline V lookup: CDR1 SNHLY, CDR2 FYNNEI. V was pared by 5 bases and J by 3 bases, with 14 bases between. Here the CDR3 reads CASSRRVRSNQPQHF. The CDR3 DNA is TGTGCCAGCAGTCGACGGGTGCGTTCCAATCAGCCCCAGCATTTT.

This clone occurred once. The chain carries TRBV19 and TRBJ2-5; the match to TRBD2 covers 7 bases. Germline-derived CDR1 and CDR2 are LNHDA and SQIVND (reference sequence). CDR3 length: 15 amino acids. Losses at the gene ends were 0 bases for V and 7 bases for J; bases not matched to a gene: 8. As DNA, the CDR3 is TGTGCCAGTAGTATAGATCGGACGTCGGGGGGGACCCAGTACTTC. The encoded protein is CASSIDRTSGGTQYF.

The chain is built from TRBV7-2 and TRBJ1-3; D is unclear. The V gene lost 2 bases and the J gene lost 0 bases, with 11 bases spanning the gap. The CDR3 sequence is 16 residues long. Germline V lookup: CDR1 SGHTA, CDR2 FQGNSA. CDR3 residues: CASSLIGPSSGNTIYF. The DNA for the CDR3 is TGTGCCAGCAGCTTAATTGGGCCAAGCTCTGGAAACACCATATATTTT.

The J gene is TRBJ1-2, the V gene TRBV28; D might be TRBD1 (5 bases). CDR1 is MDHEN and CDR2 is SYDVKM in the germline V gene. Trimming shortened V by 7 bases and J by 7 bases, and 13 bases separated the two germline ends. The CDR3 is made up of 12 amino acids. The CDR3 here is CASKQDLSGYTF. The CDR3, as DNA: TGTGCCAGCAAACAGGACCTCAGTGGCTACACCTTC.